This entry features one T cell receptor (beta chain) sequence. This clone appeared a single time. Its binding antigen is unknown. Nothing much larger sits one base from this clone, and base qualities are not available. Donors were healthy HIV-negative adults with no recently reported acute infections or vaccinations. Every donor was a Caucasian adult residing in Nashville, Tennessee, USA. CD4+ T cells were enriched through magnetic negative selection, after which naive cells were positively selected on CD45RA and the remaining negative fraction served as the memory subset. Blood was obtained by leukapheresis, after which PBMCs were separated by Ficoll-Histopaque density gradient centrifugation and cryopreserved in liquid nitrogen vapor phase. Analytical flow cytometry was used to check the purity and quantity of each magnetically sorted T cell population. Genomic DNA was isolated from each sorted fraction and quantified by UV absorbance on a Nanodrop 2000c.

These data are taken from a study of shared clonotypes between healthy human individuals (dated by TCRdb to 2018 to 2020). With respect to the entire study: A few men and two women, aged 18 to 49 years, made up the cohort. To increase sequencing depth and limit assay-specific biases, TCR repertoire library preparation and sequencing were carried out by different laboratories using diverse techniques. Blood TCR repertoires of five healthy adults were deeply sequenced to estimate repertoire size and the extent of clonotype sharing between individuals. Per donor, three plates each were used for CD4 naive and CD4 memory, two for CD8 naive, and one for CD8 memory. Per donor, leukapheresis produced somewhere between about 0.94 and 9 billion PBMCs.

CDR1 and CDR2 are read off the germline V gene (reference sequence) as LNHDA and SQIVND. From cysteine to phenylalanine, the CDR3 is 13 amino acids long. The read is trimmed to its CDR3 DNA, 39 bases read in frame from base 1. V is cut by 1 base and J by 6 bases, and the space between the germline ends is 10 bases. Using the deep immunoSEQ assay, multiplex PCR amplified TCR CDR3 regions from genomic DNA. For each cell subset, the extracted genomic DNA was distributed evenly across all wells of several immunoSEQ 96-well plates, and each plate served as one replicate. Each replicate PCR for sorted subsets received 150 to 250 ng genomic DNA, equal to tens of thousands of T cell genomes. Purified libraries were quantified with a Qubit 3.0 fluorometer, sized on a Bioanalyzer 2100, and re-quantified with the KAPA Library Quantification kit. Every immunoSEQ 96-well plate was sequenced on a separate single-read 150-cycle Illumina NextSeq 550 flow cell. The source study handled its data this way. The immunoSEQ output contained only junctional sequences without quality scores, so filtering could not match that applied to full-length reads. Sequences were annotated with PyIR, a Python wrapper for IgBLAST v1.9, using IMGT germline references to assign V/J genes and CDR3. Any read was removed if the V/J assignment was weak (E-value above 1e-6), the CDR3 was missing, or the read contained stop codons, out-of-frame junctions, or ambiguous translated residues. V3J clonotypes were defined as sequences sharing the same inferred V gene, J gene, and CDR3 amino acid sequence. The percentage overlap between two repertoires was calculated by dividing the number of shared unique clonotypes by the size of the smaller repertoire. Richness of each repertoire was evaluated using RTK rarefaction, the Chao1 estimator, and Recon v2.1 estimates of unobserved clonotypes. For all TCRbeta clonotypes obtained by the gDNA method from a few donors, generation probabilities were computed with OLGA. Sourced from immuneACCESS, this table was stored by TCRdb with only in-frame sequences that have V and J called. A share of the clones is absent; for the studies checked, an unresolved V gene accounts for under half, and the remainder has no known explanation. That table gives V, J and clone size, and the DNA gave D and trimming. Recorded for this sample are 1.4 million or so clones; approximately 98.5% of them occurred a single time. The ten largest account for approximately 0.38% of the sample.

The full study reports these points: Across four donors, approximately 4.9% of naive CD4, approximately 4% of naive CD8, about 2% of memory CD4, and about 0.4% of memory CD8 clonotypes were shared. Pairwise subsampling led to the expectation that sequencing depth would affect the degree of clonotype sharing among donors. Because the study included a small number of donors, the genetic and exposure-history diversity represented was limited. Rarefaction of sorted-subset datasets indicated incomplete sequencing despite the large sequencing depth. Sampling was restricted to blood, and TCR repertoires in tissue are likely to differ from TCR repertoires in blood. Naive subsets generally had larger estimated clonotype richness than memory subsets. Compared with non-shared clonotypes, clonotypes shared by all four sorted-subset donors had higher generation probabilities.

The chain is assembled from TRBV19 and TRBJ2-7; possibly the D gene is TRBD2, per 5 matching bases. The receptor comes from a young man in good health. The specimen sequenced was naive CD4+ T cells sorted from blood. In light of the paper, this sample's cell subset or site label describes: CD45RA+ positively selected. CDR3 protein: CASSIGTFGEQYF. The nucleotides are TGTGCCAGTAGTATAGGGACTTTTGGCGAGCAGTACTTC. Reference TRBV19 and TRBJ2-7 genes cover what lies past the CDR3, so the full variable domain is DGGITQSPKYLFRKEGQNVTLSCEQNLNHDAMYWYRQDPGQGLRLIYYSQIVNDFQKGDIAEGYSVSREKKESFPLTVTSAQKNPTAFYLCASSIGTFGEQYFGPGTRLTVT.